The present TCR beta chain was sequenced within a study of graft-versus-host responses after intestinal transplantation. General observations from the study: HvG clone declines early post-transplant were associated with peak circulating GvH levels. Researchers found GvH clones in recipient marrow, and some showed up first in ileum or blood.

With regard to this clone: Its antigen is unidentified.

The table came from immunoSEQ multiplex PCR; TCRdb's copy has only in-frame clones and leaves some out. In the table there are tens of thousands of clones, roughly 90% of which are singletons. The clonotype originates from a human donor who received an intestinal transplant. The sequencing used unstimulated CD4+ T cells sorted from spleen or lymph node cells, collected before intestinal transplant.

The chain's CDR3 is CASSFSRLVSDRVVSGELFF. CDR3 nucleotide sequence: TGTGCCAGCAGCTTTAGTAGGTTAGTCTCGGACAGGGTAGTCTCTGGGGAGCTGTTTTTT. The chain is built from TRBV12-1 and TRBJ2-2; the table's D call, TRBD1, was not checked against the DNA. TRBV12-1 is a documented pseudogene. The CDR3 totals 20 residues.